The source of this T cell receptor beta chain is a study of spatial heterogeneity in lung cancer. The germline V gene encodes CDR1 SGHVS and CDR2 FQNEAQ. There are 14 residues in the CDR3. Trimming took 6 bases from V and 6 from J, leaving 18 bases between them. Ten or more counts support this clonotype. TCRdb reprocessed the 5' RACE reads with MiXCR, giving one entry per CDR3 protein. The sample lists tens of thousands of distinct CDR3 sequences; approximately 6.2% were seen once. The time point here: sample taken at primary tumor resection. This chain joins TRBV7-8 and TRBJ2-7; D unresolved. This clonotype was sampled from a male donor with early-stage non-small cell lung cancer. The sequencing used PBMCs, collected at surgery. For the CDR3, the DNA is TGTGCCAGCAGGATCCGTGCGACGTCAGGCGAGCAGTACTTC. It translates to CASRIRATSGEQYF.